The 28 T cell receptor beta chains below all came from one sample that was sequenced in a study of post-analysis software for immune sequencing data. Unique molecular identifiers were present in the TCR beta cDNA libraries. TCRdb re-analysed the PCR reads in MiXCR, keeping a single row per CDR3 protein. The sample yields hundreds of thousands of distinct CDR3 sequences, 35% to 45% seen once. These TCRs' antigens remain unknown. Study-level findings and limits: Roughly five TRBV segments were significantly more frequent in patients than in controls. TRBV5-6, TRBV5-1 and TRBV20-1 were among these segments.

The sequenced sample consisted of blood. Receptor source: a girl aged 2 to 9 with multiple sclerosis.

J is TRBJ2-2 and V is TRBV4-3; D unclear. V dropped 0 bases and J dropped 10 bases, with 12 bases sitting between them. Germline loops: CDR1 LGHNA, CDR2 YSLEER. The CDR3 length is 14 residues. CDR3 bases: TGCGCCAGCAGCCAAGATCGTCAGAATATGGAGCTGTTTTTT. Its protein is CASSQDRQNMELFF.

V usage is TRBV5-1 and J usage is TRBJ1-2; no firm D call. Trimming shortened V by 4 bases and J by 4 bases, and 11 bases separated the two germline ends. The length of the CDR3 is 13 residues. Germline V gene lookup returns CDR1 SGHRS and CDR2 YFSETQ. The CDR3 protein is CASSLPGGYGYTF. The DNA of the CDR3 is TGCGCCAGCAGCCTACCGGGTGGCTATGGCTACACCTTC.

This chain connects TRBV6-5 to TRBJ1-1; 7 nucleotides align to TRBD1. The CDR3 loop spans 16 amino acids. CDR1 and CDR2 (germline): MNHEY, SVGAGI. V shed 0 bases and J 2 bases; nucleotides not matched to a gene: 6. CDR3 bases: TGTGCCAGCAGTTACTCCTGGGACAGCCTAAACACTGAAGCTTTCTTT. It yields the protein CASSYSWDSLNTEAFF.

This chain uses TRBV19 with TRBJ2-7, with TRBD2 matching over 8 bases. This CDR3 contains 19 residues. After removal of 5 bases from V and 3 bases from J, the junction contained 21 bases not matched to a gene. Germline V CDR1 and CDR2: LNHDA, SQIVND (reference sequence). The CDR3 loop reads CASSPTSGGGGTLYYEQYF. DNA of the CDR3: TGTGCCAGTAGTCCAACCAGCGGGGGAGGGGGTACCCTCTACTACGAGCAGTACTTC.

J is TRBJ2-1 and V is TRBV7-2; 8 bases match TRBD2. Germline V gene lookup returns CDR1 SGHTA and CDR2 FQGNSA. The V segment lost 10 bases and the J segment 6 bases; nucleotides outside the gene matches: 11. The CDR3 has 14 amino acids. The CDR3 sequence: CATRPGLGVNEQFF. Written as DNA, the CDR3 is TGTGCCACCCGTCCGGGACTAGGAGTCAATGAGCAGTTCTTC.

This clonotype was seen a handful of times. This chain connects TRBV28 to TRBJ2-3, with 8 positions matching TRBD2. CDR3 size: 13 residues. Germline-derived CDR1 and CDR2 are MDHEN and SYDVKM. The junction had 0 bases not matched to a gene; V was cut back by 3 bases and J by 4 bases. The CDR3 spells CASSLRGADTQYF. The CDR3 region has the DNA TGTGCCAGCAGTTTGCGGGGGGCAGATACGCAGTATTTT.

A few counts support this clonotype. The chain links TRBV5-1 to TRBJ2-5; D unresolved. V lost 2 bases and J lost 3, with 11 bases in between. CDR1 is SGHRS, CDR2 YFSETQ, per germline. The CDR3 totals 14 residues. CDR3 bases: TGCGCCAGCAGCTTCAGTAGGAGTAAAGAGACCCAGTACTTC. Its protein is CASSFSRSKETQYF.

The chain uses TRBV12-3 or TRBV12-4 and TRBJ1-2, with D perhaps matching TRBD1 (5 bases). There are 13 residues in the CDR3. V was trimmed by 1 base and J by 4 bases, leaving 7 bases between them. CDR3 residues: CASSLEGTYGYTF. DNA of the CDR3: TGTGCCAGCAGTTTAGAGGGGACCTATGGCTACACCTTC.

CDR3 in amino acids: CASSQDLFVENEQFF. CDR3 bases: TGCGCCAGCAGCCAAGATTTATTCGTGGAGAATGAGCAGTTCTTC. The rearrangement links TRBV4-1 to TRBJ2-1; D is unclear. V lost 0 bases and J 7 bases, leaving 13 bases between the germline ends. The CDR3 runs to 15 residues. From germline, CDR1 is MGHRA and CDR2 YSYEKL.

This clonotype was observed a few times. The rearrangement joins TRBV4-2 to TRBJ1-4; D unresolved. Germline CDR1 LGHNA, CDR2 YNFKEQ. The CDR3 sequence is 15 residues long. Trimming took 4 bases from V and 0 from J, leaving 9 bases between them. The CDR3: CASSPTLSTNEKLFF. The CDR3, as DNA: TGTGCCAGCAGCCCCACCTTATCAACTAATGAAAAACTGTTTTTT.

This clonotype was picked up a small number of times. Here the CDR3 reads CATSRAPGQGWNTEAFF. The CDR3 nucleotides read TGTGCCACCAGCAGAGCCCCGGGGCAGGGGTGGAACACTGAAGCTTTCTTT. The rearrangement links TRBV15 to TRBJ1-1, with a possible D match to TRBD1 (6 bases). V shed 1 base and J shed 1 base, with 16 bases lying between them. The CDR3 extends over 17 amino acids. The germline V gene encodes CDR1 LNHNV and CDR2 YYDKDF (reference sequence).

The chain links TRBV6-5 to TRBJ2-1; 9 nucleotides agree with TRBD1. The CDR3 runs to 15 residues. The V segment lost 6 bases and the J segment 7 bases; nucleotides outside the gene matches: 10. Germline V gene sequence: CDR1 MNHEY, CDR2 SVGAGI. The CDR3 is CASRTGTGKGNEQFF. CDR3 nucleotide sequence: TGTGCCAGCAGAACTGGGACAGGGAAAGGTAATGAGCAGTTCTTC.

The chain has TRBV3-1 and TRBJ1-2, with no clear D. The CDR3 extends over 13 amino acids. V was clipped by 1 base and J by 6 bases, with 9 bases between them. The V gene's germline CDR1 is LGHDT and CDR2 YNNKEL (reference sequence). CDR3 DNA sequence: TGTGCCAGCAGCCAAGGGCATGTGGATGGCTACACCTTC. Translating gives CASSQGHVDGYTF.

J is TRBJ1-4 and V is TRBV4-3; 9 bases map to TRBD1. Germline V gene data show CDR1 as LGHNA and CDR2 as YSLEER. The junction had 4 bases not matched to a gene; V was cut back by 0 bases and J by 8 bases. The CDR3 has 15 amino acids. The CDR3, as DNA: TGCGCCAGCAGCCAAGATTTGGGGACAGGGGAAAAACTGTTTTTT. It encodes CASSQDLGTGEKLFF.

V usage is TRBV11-1 and J usage is TRBJ2-1; 11 nucleotides line up with TRBD2. The V and J ends lost 2 bases and 4 bases, in that order; junction bases with no gene match: 13. This CDR3 region has 19 residues. Per germline, CDR1 SGHAT and CDR2 FQDESV (reference sequence). The CDR3, as DNA: TGTGCCAGCAGCTTAAGAAATAGCGGGGGGGCCTGGAGGTACAATGAGCAGTTCTTC. Its translation is CASSLRNSGGAWRYNEQFF. The whole variable domain, filled in from reference TRBV11-1 and TRBJ2-1, reads EAEVAQSPRYKITEKSQAVAFWCDPISGHATLYWYRQILGQGPELLVQFQDESVVDDSQLPKDRFSAERLKGVDSTLKIQPAELGDSAMYLCASSLRNSGGAWRYNEQFFGPGTRLTVL.

The chain is built from TRBV28 and TRBJ1-6; the D is unclear. V was cut by 5 bases and J by 10 bases, with 18 bases left in between. The CDR3 spans 15 residues. CDR1 and CDR2 (germline): MDHEN, SYDVKM. CDR3 protein: CASSTRPHGGSPLHF. The CDR3, as DNA: TGTGCCAGCAGTACTCGGCCTCATGGTGGGTCACCCCTCCACTTT.

This clonotype has a count of ten or more. This chain links TRBV7-2 with TRBJ2-5; D possibly uses TRBD1 or TRBD2 (5 bases each). This CDR3 spans 16 amino acids. CDR1 and CDR2 from the germline V gene are SGHTA and FQGNSA. Trimming cost V 6 bases and J 5 bases, with 22 bases left between them. The CDR3 DNA reads as TGTGCCAGCAGATATACCGGGACCTACCTGGGGGAGACCCAGTACTTC. Its translation: CASRYTGTYLGETQYF.

This clonotype was seen only a few times. This rearrangement joins TRBV25-1 to TRBJ2-5; 7 bases are shared with TRBD2. The CDR3 consists of 18 residues. Germline-derived CDR1 and CDR2 are MGHDK and SYGVNS. Unmatched junction bases numbered 17, after V lost 3 bases and J lost 4 bases. CDR3 bases: TGTGCCAGCAGTGACCCTTGGGACTATTCCGGGGGAAGAGAGACCCAGTACTTC. This encodes CASSDPWDYSGGRETQYF. The variable domain in full, completed from reference TRBV25-1 and TRBJ2-5, reads EADIYQTPRYLVIGTGKKITLECSQTMGHDKMYWYQQDPGMELHLIHYSYGVNSTEKGDLSSESTVSRIRTEHFPLTLESARPSHTSQYLCASSDPWDYSGGRETQYFGPGTRLLVL.

Note on this clonotype: The junction shows a germline mismatch at one end, possibly a read error. This chain uses TRBV5-5 with TRBJ1-2; D unresolved. Germline CDR1 and CDR2: SGHKS and YYEKEE (reference sequence). The CDR3 has 11 amino acids. In nucleotides, the CDR3 is TGTGCCAGCAGCTTCGGGTATGGCCACACCTTC. This gives the protein CASSFGYGHTF. The full variable domain, completed using reference TRBV5-5 and TRBJ1-2, is DAGVTQSPTHLIKTRGQQVTLRCSPISGHKSVSWYQQVLGQGPQFIFQYYEKEERGRGNFPDRFSARQFPNYSSELNVNALLLGDSALYLCASSFGYGHTFGSGTRLTVV.

The gene calls are TRBV25-1 and TRBJ1-4, with 7 bases matching TRBD1. The CDR3 is made up of 19 amino acids. CDR1 and CDR2 (germline): MGHDK, SYGVNS. After removal of 2 bases from V and 7 bases from J, the junction contained 19 bases not matched to a gene. The CDR3: CASSEPQKQYRGLSEKLFF. DNA of the CDR3: TGTGCCAGCAGTGAACCCCAGAAACAATACAGGGGTCTAAGTGAAAAACTGTTTTTT.

The chain couples TRBV5-8 to TRBJ1-5; TRBD1 aligns across 12 bases. Germline CDR1 reads SGHTS; CDR2 reads YDEGEE. This CDR3 region has 16 residues. The ends lost 4 bases at V and 3 bases at J; junction bases unmatched: 5. The CDR3 sequence: CASSQGTGGFNQPQHF. Written as DNA, the CDR3 is TGTGCCAGCAGCCAAGGGACAGGGGGCTTCAATCAGCCCCAGCATTTT. Filled out from reference TRBV5-8 and TRBJ1-5, the complete variable domain reads EAGVTQSPTHLIKTRGQQATLRCSPISGHTSVYWYQQALGLGLQFLLWYDEGEERNRGNFPPRFSGRQFPNYSSELNVNALELEDSALYLCASSQGTGGFNQPQHFGDGTRLSIL.

This clonotype was counted a few times. The CDR3 is CASSRPGLVFSYEQYF. Here the CDR3 DNA reads TGTGCCAGCAGCCGGCCGGGACTAGTTTTTTCCTACGAGCAGTACTTC. The chain recombines TRBV28 with TRBJ2-7; 8 bases fit TRBD2. The germline CDR1 and CDR2 sequences are MDHEN and SYDVKM. Losses at the gene ends were 6 bases for V and 1 base for J; bases not matched to a gene: 11. The CDR3 contains 16 residues.

DNA of the CDR3: TGTGCCAGCCCCCGGGGCGATGAGCAGTTCTTC. This codes for CASPRGDEQFF. This sequence joins TRBV2 and TRBJ2-1, with D possibly being TRBD1 or TRBD2 (5 bases each). V was trimmed by 8 bases and J by 8 bases, leaving 10 bases between them. This CDR3 has 11 residues. Looked up from germline, CDR1 is SNHLY and CDR2 is FYNNEI.

This clonotype was detected once. J is TRBJ2-1 and V is TRBV9; TRBD1 might be the D (5 bases). Trimming shortened V by 3 bases and J by 0 bases, and 16 bases separated the two germline ends. The CDR3 runs to 17 residues. From germline, CDR1 is SGDLS and CDR2 YYNGEE. In DNA form, the CDR3 reads TGTGCCAGCAGCGCCCTACAGGCATCTCGCTCCTACAATGAGCAGTTCTTC. Protein product: CASSALQASRSYNEQFF.

This chain joins TRBV20-1 and TRBJ1-2, with D possibly being TRBD1 (5 bases). Between the trimmed V and J ends, which lost 5 bases and 5 bases, there was a span of 15 bases. Per the germline V gene, CDR1 is DFQATT and CDR2 is SNEGSKA (reference sequence). The CDR3 is 13 residues long. The chain's CDR3 is CSAPRDWGYGYTF. Here the CDR3 DNA reads TGCAGTGCTCCACGGGACTGGGGATATGGCTACACCTTC.

This clonotype was seen more than once but under ten times. The chain joins TRBV5-1 to TRBJ2-1; 9 nucleotides align to TRBD1. The V gene's germline CDR1 is SGHRS and CDR2 YFSETQ. The CDR3 is made up of 15 amino acids. Unmatched junction bases numbered 6, after V lost 4 bases and J lost 4 bases. The CDR3 DNA sequence: TGCGCCAGCAGCCCCGGGACAGGGCATTACAATGAGCAGTTCTTC. Translation gives CASSPGTGHYNEQFF.

The V gene is TRBV5-1, the J gene TRBJ2-2; D gene ambiguous. V gave up 2 bases and J gave up 0 bases, with 8 bases separating them. The CDR3 length is 15 residues. Per germline, CDR1 SGHRS and CDR2 YFSETQ. CDR3: CASSFGHSNTGELFF. CDR3 nucleotide sequence: TGCGCCAGCAGCTTCGGTCACTCGAACACCGGGGAGCTGTTTTTT.

This clonotype occurred a few times. V usage is TRBV6-2 or TRBV6-3 and J usage is TRBJ1-5; D gene unclear. CDR3 length equals 17 residues. V was trimmed by 2 bases and J by 2 bases, leaving 16 bases between them. Germline loops: CDR1 MNHEY, CDR2 SVGEGT. For the CDR3, the DNA is TGTGCCAGCAGTTACCCCCCGCAAGGGAAGGGCAATCAGCCCCAGCATTTT. The encoded protein is CASSYPPQGKGNQPQHF.